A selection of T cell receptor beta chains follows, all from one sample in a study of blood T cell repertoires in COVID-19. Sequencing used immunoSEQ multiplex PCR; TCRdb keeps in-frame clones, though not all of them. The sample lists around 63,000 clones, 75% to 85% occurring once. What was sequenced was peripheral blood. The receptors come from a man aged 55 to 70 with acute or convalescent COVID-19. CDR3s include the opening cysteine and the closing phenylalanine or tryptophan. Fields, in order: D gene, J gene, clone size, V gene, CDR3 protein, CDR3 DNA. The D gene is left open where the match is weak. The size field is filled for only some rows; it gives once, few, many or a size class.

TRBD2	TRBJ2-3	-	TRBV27	CASSSLGGPERGVDTQYF	TGTGCCAGCAGCTCGCTGGGGGGTCCAGAGCGGGGGGTAGATACGCAGTATTTT
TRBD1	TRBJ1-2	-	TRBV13	CASSLMGQGRGYTF	TGTGCCAGCAGCTTAATGGGACAGGGACGAGGCTACACCTTC
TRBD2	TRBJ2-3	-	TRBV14	CASSGTSGGMQYF	TGTGCCAGCAGCGGGACTAGCGGGGGGATGCAGTATTTT
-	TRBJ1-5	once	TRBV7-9	CASSLGQSDSNQPQHF	TGTGCCAGCAGCCTCGGACAGTCAGATAGCAATCAGCCCCAGCATTTT
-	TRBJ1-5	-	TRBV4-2	CASSQPDMRGNQPQHF	TGTGCCAGCAGCCAACCCGACATGAGGGGCAATCAGCCCCAGCATTTT
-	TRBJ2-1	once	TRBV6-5	CASSSQGGAQFF	TGTGCCAGCAGTTCGCAGGGCGGAGCTCAGTTCTTC
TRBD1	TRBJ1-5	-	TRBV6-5	CASSPDRGSNQPQHF	TGTGCCAGCAGTCCGGACAGGGGTAGCAATCAGCCCCAGCATTTT
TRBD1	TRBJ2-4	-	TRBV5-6	CASSSSGTGLFLAKNIQYF	TGTGCCAGCAGCTCCTCAGGGACAGGGCTTTTTTTAGCCAAAAACATTCAGTACTTC
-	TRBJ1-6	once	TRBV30	CAWIPRQVGSPLHF	TGTGCCTGGATTCCCCGACAGGTGGGTTCACCCCTCCACTTT
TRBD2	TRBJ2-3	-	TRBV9	CASSAGDLAGGTDTQYF	TGTGCCAGCAGCGCCGGGGACCTAGCGGGGGGAACAGATACGCAGTATTTT
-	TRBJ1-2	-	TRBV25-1	CASSGGVGYTF	TGTGCCAGCAGTGGGGGCGTTGGCTACACCTTC
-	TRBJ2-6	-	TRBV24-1	CATSDPPDGTGANVLTF	TGTGCCACCAGTGACCCGCCGGACGGGACTGGGGCCAACGTCCTGACTTTC
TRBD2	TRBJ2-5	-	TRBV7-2	CASSASGGARETQYF	TGTGCCAGCAGCGCTAGCGGGGGGGCTAGGGAGACCCAGTACTTC
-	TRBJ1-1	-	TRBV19	CASSSQTANTEAFF	TGTGCCAGTAGTTCGCAGACAGCGAACACTGAAGCTTTCTTT
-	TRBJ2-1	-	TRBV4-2	CASSRMGGNEQFF	TGTGCCAGCAGTCGGATGGGCGGGAATGAGCAGTTCTTC
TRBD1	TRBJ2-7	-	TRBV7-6	CASSPTGGASYEQYF	TGTGCCAGCAGCCCGACAGGGGGCGCGTCCTACGAGCAGTACTTC
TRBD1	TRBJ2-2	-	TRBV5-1	CASSWQGQANTGELFF	TGCGCCAGCAGCTGGCAGGGACAGGCGAACACCGGGGAGCTGTTTTTT
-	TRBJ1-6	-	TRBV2	CASLRGGSYNSPLHF	TGTGCCAGCCTCCGAGGGGGCTCCTATAATTCACCCCTCCACTTT
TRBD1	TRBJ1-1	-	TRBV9	CASSVGSGTGAGLDTEAFF	TGTGCCAGCAGCGTAGGAAGCGGGACAGGGGCAGGGTTGGACACTGAAGCTTTCTTT
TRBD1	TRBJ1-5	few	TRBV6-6	CASRPPTGYSNQPQHF	TGTGCCAGCAGACCACCGACAGGGTATAGCAATCAGCCCCAGCATTTT
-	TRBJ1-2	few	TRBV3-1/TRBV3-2	CASSQEGRATYGYTF	TGTGCCAGCAGCCAAGAGGGCAGGGCGACCTATGGCTACACCTTC
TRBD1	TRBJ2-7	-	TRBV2	CASSPDREVEQYF	TGTGCCAGCAGCCCGGACAGGGAGGTCGAGCAGTACTTC
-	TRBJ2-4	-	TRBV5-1	CASSPGYSAKNIQYF	TGCGCCAGCAGCCCAGGGTATTCAGCCAAAAACATTCAGTACTTC
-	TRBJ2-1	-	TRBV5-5	CVSTPLSSYNEQFF	TGTGTCAGCACCCCGTTGAGCTCCTACAATGAGCAGTTCTTC
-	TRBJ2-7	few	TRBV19	CASTSRWAQDEQYF	TGTGCCAGTACATCACGATGGGCGCAAGACGAGCAGTACTTC
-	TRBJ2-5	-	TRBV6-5	CARTTGLNGTQYF	TGTGCCAGAACAACGGGGTTAAACGGGACCCAGTACTTC
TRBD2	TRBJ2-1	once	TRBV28	CASMAGGPGNEQFF	TGTGCCAGCATGGCGGGGGGCCCTGGCAATGAGCAGTTCTTC
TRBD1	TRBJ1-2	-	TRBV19	CASQGAGNYGYTF	TGTGCCAGTCAGGGGGCAGGTAACTATGGCTACACCTTC
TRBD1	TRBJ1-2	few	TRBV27	CASSLSAPLRRDRGGYGYTF	TGTGCCAGCAGTTTATCGGCCCCCTTGAGGAGGGACAGGGGGGGCTATGGCTACACCTTC
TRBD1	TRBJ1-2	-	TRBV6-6	CASSQTGGLGYTF	TGTGCCAGCAGTCAGACAGGGGGCCTAGGCTACACCTTC
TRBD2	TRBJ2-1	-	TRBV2	CASPLAGGQSGEQFF	TGTGCCAGCCCACTAGCGGGGGGGCAAAGTGGGGAGCAGTTCTTC
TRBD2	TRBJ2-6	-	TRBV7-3	CASSPSGGNSGANVLTF	TGTGCCAGCAGCCCTAGCGGGGGGAACTCTGGGGCCAACGTCCTGACTTTC
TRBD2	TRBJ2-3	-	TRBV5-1	CASSLPLAGGTDTQYF	TGCGCCAGCAGCTTGCCACTAGCGGGGGGCACAGATACGCAGTATTTT
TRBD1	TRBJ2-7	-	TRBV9	CASSVGTGAREQYF	TGTGCCAGCAGCGTAGGGACAGGGGCGCGTGAGCAGTACTTC
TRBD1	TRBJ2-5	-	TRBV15	CATGTGGKETQYF	TGTGCCACCGGGACAGGGGGAAAAGAGACCCAGTACTTC
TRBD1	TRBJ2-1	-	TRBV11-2	CASSIQGTRYNEQFF	TGTGCCAGCAGCATACAGGGGACGCGGTACAATGAGCAGTTCTTC
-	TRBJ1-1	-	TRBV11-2	CASTERGGITEAFF	TGTGCCAGCACCGAAAGGGGGGGGATCACTGAAGCTTTCTTT
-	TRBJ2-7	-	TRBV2	CASKRGYEQYF	TGTGCCAGCAAAAGGGGCTACGAGCAGTACTTC
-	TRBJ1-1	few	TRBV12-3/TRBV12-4	CASSYGGNTEAFF	TGTGCCAGCAGCTATGGAGGAAACACTGAAGCTTTCTTT
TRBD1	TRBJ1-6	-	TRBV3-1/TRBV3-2	CASSQEDRVIGSPLHF	TGTGCCAGCAGCCAAGAAGACAGGGTTATCGGTTCACCCCTTCACTTT
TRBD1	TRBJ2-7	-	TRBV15	CATSSDRGPYEQYF	TGTGCCACCAGCTCCGACAGGGGGCCCTACGAGCAGTACTTC
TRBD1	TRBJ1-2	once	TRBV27	CASSNHRTGALPGYTF	TGTGCCAGCAGCAACCACCGGACAGGGGCGCTCCCTGGCTACACCTTC
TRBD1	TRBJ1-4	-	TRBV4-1	CASSQGEDRPLNEKLFF	TGCGCCAGCAGCCAAGGGGAGGACAGGCCCCTCAATGAAAAACTGTTTTTT
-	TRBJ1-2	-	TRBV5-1	CASSPVLSDYGYTF	TGCGCCAGCAGCCCCGTGTTGAGCGACTATGGCTACACCTTC
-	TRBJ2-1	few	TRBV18	CASSPTSYNEQFF	TGTGCCAGCTCACCTACTAGCTACAATGAGCAGTTCTTC
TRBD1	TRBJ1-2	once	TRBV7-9	CASSLATGVRGYTF	TGTGCCAGCAGCTTAGCTACAGGGGTACGTGGCTACACCTTC
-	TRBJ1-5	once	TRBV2	CASRYSNQPQHF	TGTGCCAGCAGATATAGCAATCAGCCCCAGCATTTT
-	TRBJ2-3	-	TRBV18	CASSPAASSDTQYF	TGTGCCAGCTCACCGGCAGCTAGCTCAGATACGCAGTATTTT